This T cell receptor (beta chain) was sequenced during a study of OX40 agonist ivuxolimab in advanced cancers. Overall study: Patients were roughly 81% male with ages about 23 to 79, mean about 65. Study outcomes and limitations: Low normalized T-cell clonal expansion was also seen in some nonresponders. Circulating CD4+ and CD8+ T cells showed clonal expansion by week 6 at 0.1 to 3.0 mg/kg.

TCRdb keeps only in-frame clones here, not all; method: immunoSEQ multiplex PCR. The profile shows 70,000 or so clones, 84% of them singletons. This CDR3 contains 16 residues. With 7 bases clipped from V and 9 bases from J, the junction kept 13 bases outside the gene matches. Germline V gives CDR1 MDHEN, CDR2 SYDVKM. On this clone itself: Its target is not known.

Exclusion applied to patients with autoimmune disease history or systemic immunosuppression. This chain uses TRBV28 with TRBJ1-6, with 9 bases fitting TRBD1. This clonotype was obtained from an adult with an advanced solid tumor such as melanoma, head and neck, liver or kidney cancer. This sample comprised CD4+ or CD8+ T cells sorted from blood, obtained in a trial of the OX40 agonist ivuxolimab. CDR3 sequence reads: CASTTLQGAPGSPLHF. DNA for the CDR3: TGTGCCAGCACTACCCTACAGGGGGCGCCGGGTTCACCCCTCCACTTT.